This passage covers 5 T cell receptor beta chains from one sample sequenced in a study of T cells in localized non-small cell lung cancer. The assay was immunoSEQ multiplex PCR, and TCRdb's table has in-frame clones only and misses some. The table lists some 24,000 clones, around 90% of them singletons. The material was peripheral blood, obtained before any cancer treatment. These receptors all come from a man aged 40 to 70 with stage III squamous cell lung carcinoma.

The rearrangement joins TRBV5-1 to TRBJ2-5; D is uncertain. Trimming removed 4 bases from V and 3 bases from J, with 4 bases in between. CDR1 SGHRS and CDR2 YFSETQ come from the germline V gene. The CDR3 length is 11 residues. The CDR3 DNA sequence: TGCGCCAGCAGCGAGAAAGAGACCCAGTACTTC. The encoded protein is CASSEKETQYF.

The chain employs TRBV7-2 and TRBJ1-1, with D possibly matching TRBD1 (5 bases). This CDR3 spans 15 amino acids. V was pared by 2 bases and J by 3 bases, with 13 bases between. CDR1 is SGHTA, CDR2 FQGNSA, per germline. Written as DNA, the CDR3 is TGTGCCAGCAGCTTACGGTCCGACAGATACACTGAAGCTTTCTTT. Translation gives CASSLRSDRYTEAFF.

The CDR3 DNA follows: TGTGCCTGGATCCCGGGACTAGTGGGGAACACTGAAGCTTTCTTT. The encoded protein is CAWIPGLVGNTEAFF. The chain joins TRBV30 to TRBJ1-1, with D possibly being TRBD1 (5 bases). The V gene lost 4 bases and the J gene lost 1 base, with 16 bases spanning the gap. The CDR3 spans 15 residues. Germline V gene data show CDR1 as GTSNPN and CDR2 as SVGIG (reference sequence).

The chain combines TRBV4-3 with TRBJ2-1; 8 bases are a match to TRBD2. The CDR3 spans 16 residues. Germline CDR1 reads LGHNA; CDR2 reads YSLEER. Trimming at V came to 1 base and at J to 3 bases, leaving 5 bases not matched to a gene. The CDR3 is CASSQAPSGGYNEQFF. DNA of the CDR3: TGCGCCAGCAGCCAAGCACCGAGCGGGGGCTACAATGAGCAGTTCTTC.

In this sample, this clone turned up once. This chain uses TRBV4-2 with TRBJ2-5, with TRBD2 matching 11 bases. The CDR3 spans 16 residues. CDR1 and CDR2 from the germline V gene are LGHNA and YNFKEQ. Germline trimming cut 0 bases from V and 5 bases from J; bases unmatched to any gene: 5. DNA of the CDR3: TGTGCCAGCAGCCAAGATATTAGCGGGGGGGCCGAGACCCAGTACTTC. Its translation is CASSQDISGGAETQYF.